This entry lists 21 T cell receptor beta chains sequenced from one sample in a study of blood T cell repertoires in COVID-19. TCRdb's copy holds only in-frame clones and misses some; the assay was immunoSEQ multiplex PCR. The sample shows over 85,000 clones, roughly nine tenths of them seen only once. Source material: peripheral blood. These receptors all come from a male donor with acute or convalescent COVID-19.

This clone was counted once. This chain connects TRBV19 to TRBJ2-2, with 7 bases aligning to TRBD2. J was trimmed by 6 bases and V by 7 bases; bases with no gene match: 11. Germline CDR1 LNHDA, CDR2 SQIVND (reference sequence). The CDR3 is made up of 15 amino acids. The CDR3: CASKNSGGRSGELFF. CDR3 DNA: TGTGCCAGTAAAAACTCGGGGGGAAGATCCGGGGAGCTGTTTTTT. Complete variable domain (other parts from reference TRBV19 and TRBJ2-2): DGGITQSPKYLFRKEGQNVTLSCEQNLNHDAMYWYRQDPGQGLRLIYYSQIVNDFQKGDIAEGYSVSREKKESFPLTVTSAQKNPTAFYLCASKNSGGRSGELFFGEGSRLTVL.

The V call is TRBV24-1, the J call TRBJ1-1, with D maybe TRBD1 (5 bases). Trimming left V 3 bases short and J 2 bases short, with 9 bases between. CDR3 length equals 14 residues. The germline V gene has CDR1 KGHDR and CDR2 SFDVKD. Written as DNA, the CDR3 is TGTGCCACCAGTGATGCCGGGGGAAACACTGAAGCTTTCTTT. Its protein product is CATSDAGGNTEAFF.

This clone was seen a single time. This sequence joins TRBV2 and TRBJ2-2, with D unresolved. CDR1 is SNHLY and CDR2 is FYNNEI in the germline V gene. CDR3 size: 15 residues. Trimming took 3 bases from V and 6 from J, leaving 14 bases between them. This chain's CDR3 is CASSERERFAGELFF. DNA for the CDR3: TGTGCCAGCAGTGAGAGAGAGAGATTTGCCGGGGAGCTGTTTTTT.

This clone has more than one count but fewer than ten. CDR3 in amino acids: CASSDRIGTVVGYTF. CDR3 coding DNA: TGTGCCAGCAGTGATAGAATCGGGACAGTCGTTGGCTACACCTTC. The genes are TRBV2 and TRBJ1-2; 7 nucleotides agree with TRBD1. J gave up 7 bases and V 3 bases, and 11 bases lay outside the gene matches. The CDR3 loop spans 15 amino acids. Germline assignment: CDR1 SNHLY and CDR2 FYNNEI.

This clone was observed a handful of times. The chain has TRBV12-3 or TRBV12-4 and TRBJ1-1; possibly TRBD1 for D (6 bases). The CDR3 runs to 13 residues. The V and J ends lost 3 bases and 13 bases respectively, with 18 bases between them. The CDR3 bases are TGTGCCAGCAGTTTTATGGGGGCGGACGATAGTTTCTTT. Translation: CASSFMGADDSFF.

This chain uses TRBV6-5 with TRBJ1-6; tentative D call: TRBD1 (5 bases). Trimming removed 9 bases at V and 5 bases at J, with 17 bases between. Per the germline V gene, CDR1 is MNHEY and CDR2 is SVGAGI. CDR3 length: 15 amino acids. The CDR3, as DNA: TGTGCCAGTCGGGAGGGAGGGACTGATAATTCACCCCTCCACTTT. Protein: CASREGGTDNSPLHF.

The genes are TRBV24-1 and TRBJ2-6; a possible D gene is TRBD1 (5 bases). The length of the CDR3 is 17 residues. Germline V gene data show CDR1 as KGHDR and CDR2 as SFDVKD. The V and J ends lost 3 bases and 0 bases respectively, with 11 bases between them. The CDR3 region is CATSDPLTDSGANVLTF. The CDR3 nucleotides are TGTGCCACCAGTGATCCTTTGACAGACTCTGGGGCCAACGTCCTGACTTTC.

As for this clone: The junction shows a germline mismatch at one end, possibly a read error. CDR3 sequence: CASSKQGDGSARSF. DNA of the CDR3: TGTGCCAGCAGCAAACAGGGGGACGGTTCGGCGCGGTCCTTT. The rearrangement joins TRBV3-1 (or the pseudogene TRBV3-2) to TRBJ1-1, with 8 nucleotides matching TRBD1. The V gene's germline CDR1 is LGHDT and CDR2 YNNKEL (reference sequence). This CDR3 has 14 amino acids.

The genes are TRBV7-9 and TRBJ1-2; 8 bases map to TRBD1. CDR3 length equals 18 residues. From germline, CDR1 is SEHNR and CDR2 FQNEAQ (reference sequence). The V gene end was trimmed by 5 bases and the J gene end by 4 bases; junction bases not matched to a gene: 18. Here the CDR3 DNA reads TGTGCCAGCAGCCCTAGCGGGGCAGGGGGCGCGATAGGCTATGGCTACACCTTC. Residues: CASSPSGAGGAIGYGYTF.

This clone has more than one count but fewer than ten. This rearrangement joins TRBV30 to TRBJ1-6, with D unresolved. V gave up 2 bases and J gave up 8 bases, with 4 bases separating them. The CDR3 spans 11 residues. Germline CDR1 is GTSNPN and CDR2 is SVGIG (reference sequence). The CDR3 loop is CAWSLDSPLHF. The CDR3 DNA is TGTGCCTGGAGTCTTGATTCACCCCTCCACTTT.

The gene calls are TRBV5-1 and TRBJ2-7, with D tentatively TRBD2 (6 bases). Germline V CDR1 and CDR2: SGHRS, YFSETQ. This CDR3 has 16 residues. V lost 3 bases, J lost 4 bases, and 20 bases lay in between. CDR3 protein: CASSSGGDPWGYEQYF. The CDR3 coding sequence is TGCGCCAGCAGCTCCGGCGGGGACCCCTGGGGGTACGAGCAGTACTTC.

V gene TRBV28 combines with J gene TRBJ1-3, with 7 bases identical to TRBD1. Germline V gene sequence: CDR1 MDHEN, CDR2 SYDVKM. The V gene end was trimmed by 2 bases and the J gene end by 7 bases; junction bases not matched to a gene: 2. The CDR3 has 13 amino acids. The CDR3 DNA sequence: TGTGCCAGCAGTTTAGACAGGGATAACACCATATATTTT. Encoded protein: CASSLDRDNTIYF.

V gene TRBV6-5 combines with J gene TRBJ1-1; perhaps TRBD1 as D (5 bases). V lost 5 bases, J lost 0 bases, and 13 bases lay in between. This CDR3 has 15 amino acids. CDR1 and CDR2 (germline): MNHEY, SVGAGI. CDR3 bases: TGTGCCAGCAGTAGACAGCTTAACATGAACACTGAAGCTTTCTTT. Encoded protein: CASSRQLNMNTEAFF.

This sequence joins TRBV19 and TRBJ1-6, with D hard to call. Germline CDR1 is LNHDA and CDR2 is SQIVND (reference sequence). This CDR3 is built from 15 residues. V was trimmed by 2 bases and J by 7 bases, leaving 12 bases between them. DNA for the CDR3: TGTGCCAGTAGTATAAGCGGACTCCAGAATTCACCCCTCCACTTT. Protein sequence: CASSISGLQNSPLHF.

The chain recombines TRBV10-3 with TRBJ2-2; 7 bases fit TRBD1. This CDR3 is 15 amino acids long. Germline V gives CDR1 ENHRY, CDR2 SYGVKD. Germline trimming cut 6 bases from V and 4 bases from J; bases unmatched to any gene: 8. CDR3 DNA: TGTGCCATCAGCCAGGACAGGCCAGCCACCGGGGAGCTGTTTTTT. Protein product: CAISQDRPATGELFF.

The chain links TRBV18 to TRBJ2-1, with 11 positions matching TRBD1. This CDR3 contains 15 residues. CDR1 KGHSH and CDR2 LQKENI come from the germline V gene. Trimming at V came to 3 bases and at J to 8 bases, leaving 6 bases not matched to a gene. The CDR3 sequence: CASSPGQGAGDEQFF. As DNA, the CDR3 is TGTGCCAGCTCACCTGGACAGGGGGCGGGAGATGAGCAGTTCTTC.

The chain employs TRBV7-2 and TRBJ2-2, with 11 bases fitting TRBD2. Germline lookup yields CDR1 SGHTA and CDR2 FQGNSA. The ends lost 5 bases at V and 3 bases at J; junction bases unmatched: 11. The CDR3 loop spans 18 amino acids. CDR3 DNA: TGTGCCAGCAGCCGTAGCGGGGGGGCTTTGAGGGACACCGGGGAGCTGTTTTTT. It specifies CASSRSGGALRDTGELFF.

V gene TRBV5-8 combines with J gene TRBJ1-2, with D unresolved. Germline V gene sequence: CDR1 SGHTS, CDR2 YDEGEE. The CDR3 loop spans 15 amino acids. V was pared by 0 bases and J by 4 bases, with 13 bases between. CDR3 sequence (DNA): TGTGCCAGCAGCTTGGGAACAGTAACCACCTATGGCTACACCTTC. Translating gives CASSLGTVTTYGYTF.

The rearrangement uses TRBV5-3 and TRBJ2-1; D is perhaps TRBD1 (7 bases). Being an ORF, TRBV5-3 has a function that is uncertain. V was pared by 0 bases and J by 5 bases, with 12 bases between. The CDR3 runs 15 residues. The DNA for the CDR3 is TGTGCCAGAAGCTTGGACAGGGGAGGACACAATGAGCAGTTCTTC. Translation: CARSLDRGGHNEQFF.

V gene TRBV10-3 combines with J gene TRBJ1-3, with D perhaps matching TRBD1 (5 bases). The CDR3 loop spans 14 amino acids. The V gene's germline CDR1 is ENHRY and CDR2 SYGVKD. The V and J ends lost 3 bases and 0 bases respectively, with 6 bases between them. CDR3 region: CAISDGASGNTIYF. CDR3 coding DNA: TGTGCCATCAGTGATGGGGCCTCTGGAAACACCATATATTTT.

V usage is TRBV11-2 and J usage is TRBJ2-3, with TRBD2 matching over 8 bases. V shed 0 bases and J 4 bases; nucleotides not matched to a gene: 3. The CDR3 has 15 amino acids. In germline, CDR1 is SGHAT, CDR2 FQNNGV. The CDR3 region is CASSLDRGGADTQYF. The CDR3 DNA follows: TGTGCCAGCAGCTTAGATCGGGGGGGGGCAGATACGCAGTATTTT.